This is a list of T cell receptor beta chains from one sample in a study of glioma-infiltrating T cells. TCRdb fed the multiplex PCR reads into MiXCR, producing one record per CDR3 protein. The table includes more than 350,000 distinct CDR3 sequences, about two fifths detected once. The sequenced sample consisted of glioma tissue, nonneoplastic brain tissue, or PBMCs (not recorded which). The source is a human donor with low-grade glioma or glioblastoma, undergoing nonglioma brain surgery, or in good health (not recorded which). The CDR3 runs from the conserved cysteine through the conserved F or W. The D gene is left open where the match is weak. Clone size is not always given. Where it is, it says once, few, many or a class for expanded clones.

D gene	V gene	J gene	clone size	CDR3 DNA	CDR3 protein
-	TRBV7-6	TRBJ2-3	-	TGTGCCAGCAGCTTAGAAGGGGGGAGAACAGATACGCAGTATTTT	CASSLEGGRTDTQYF
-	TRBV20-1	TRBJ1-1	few	TGCAGTGCCTTACAGGGACGGAACACTGAAGCTTTCTTT	CSALQGRNTEAFF
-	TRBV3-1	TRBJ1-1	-	TGTGCCAGCAGCCTTTCCGGACTTGTAGAAGCTTTCTTT	CASSLSGLVEAFF
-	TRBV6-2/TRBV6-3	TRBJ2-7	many	TGTGCCAGCAGTTACTCTTTCGGGGCCCAGGGCAATTACGAGCAGTACTTC	CASSYSFGAQGNYEQYF
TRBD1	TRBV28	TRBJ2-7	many	TGTGCCAGCAGTTACGCGGACAGGGGGCTTCTCGAGCAGTACTTC	CASSYADRGLLEQYF
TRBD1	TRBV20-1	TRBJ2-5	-	TGCAGTGCTAGAGCCGGGACAGGGGGCGAGACCCAGTACTTC	CSARAGTGGETQYF
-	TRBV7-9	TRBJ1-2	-	TGTGCCAGCAGCTTAGGACAGCAGGAAGGCTACACCTTC	CASSLGQQEGYTF
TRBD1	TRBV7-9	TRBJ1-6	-	TGTGCCAGCAGCTCCCCCTCCGGGACAGTCTCACCCCTCCACTTT	CASSSPSGTVSPLHF
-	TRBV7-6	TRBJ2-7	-	TGTGCCAGCAGGCTGTCGTGGGAGTCCGAGCAGTACTTC	CASRLSWESEQYF
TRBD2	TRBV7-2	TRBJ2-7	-	TGTGCCAGCAGCTTGTCTAGCGGGTCGGTTCCCTACGAGCAGTACTTC	CASSLSSGSVPYEQYF
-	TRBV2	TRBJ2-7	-	TGTGCCAGCAGTGAATGGGGGGGGCGAAACTCCTACGAGCAGTACTTC	CASSEWGGRNSYEQYF
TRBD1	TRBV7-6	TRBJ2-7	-	TGTGCCAGCAGCTTAGTAGCTGACAGGGTCGACGAGCAGTACTTC	CASSLVADRVDEQYF
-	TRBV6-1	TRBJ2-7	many	TGTGCCAGCAGTACAAGCCGCGAGCAGTACTTC	CASSTSREQYF
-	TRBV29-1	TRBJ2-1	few	TGCAGCGTTGATGGAGATGGCAATGAGCAGTTCTTC	CSVDGDGNEQFF
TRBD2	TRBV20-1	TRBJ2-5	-	TGCAGTGCTAATCGGGGGGTAGAGACCCAGTACTTC	CSANRGVETQYF
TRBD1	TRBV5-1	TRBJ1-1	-	TGCGCCAGCAGCGGGACAGGGGACACTGAAGCTTTCTTT	CASSGTGDTEAFF
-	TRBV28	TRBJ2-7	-	TGCGCCAGCAGCCGCCCTTCCGTGACAGTCTCCTACGAGCAGTACTTC	CASSRPSVTVSYEQYF
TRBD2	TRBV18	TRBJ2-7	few	TGTGCCAGCTCATCACTCAACGGGGGGGAGCAGTACTTC	CASSSLNGGEQYF
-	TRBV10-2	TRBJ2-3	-	TGTGCCATCCACTCACAGGGCTCAGACACAGATACGCAGTATTTT	CAIHSQGSDTDTQYF
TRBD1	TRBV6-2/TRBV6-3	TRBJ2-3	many	TGTGCCAGCAGCCGAACGGACAGGGCCGCAGATACGCAGTATTTT	CASSRTDRAADTQYF
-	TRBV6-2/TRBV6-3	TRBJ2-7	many	TGTGCCAGCAGTACTACTAGGGAGAGGCAGTACTTC	CASSTTRERQYF
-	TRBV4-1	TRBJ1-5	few	TGCGCCAGCAAACAAGGAGGGTTTAGCAATCAGCCCCAGCATTTT	CASKQGGFSNQPQHF
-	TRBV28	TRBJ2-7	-	TGTGCCAGCAGCCGCCACGACAGCTCCTACGAGCAGTACTTC	CASSRHDSSYEQYF
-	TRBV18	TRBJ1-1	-	TGTGCCAGCTCCCCAAACCGGGATACTGAAGCTTTCTTT	CASSPNRDTEAFF
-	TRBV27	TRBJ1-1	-	TGTGCCAGCAGTGGGTGTACTGAAGCTTTCTTT	CASSGCTEAFF
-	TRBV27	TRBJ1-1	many	TGTGCCAGCAGTATGAGGGGCACTGAAGCTTTCTTT	CASSMRGTEAFF
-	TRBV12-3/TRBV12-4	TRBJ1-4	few	TGTGCCAGCACAGCAACTAATGAAAAACTGTTTTTT	CASTATNEKLFF
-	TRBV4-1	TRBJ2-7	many	TGCGCCAGCAGCCAAGATAGTCAAGTAAGGGTCGAGCAGTACTTC	CASSQDSQVRVEQYF
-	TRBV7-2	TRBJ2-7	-	TGTGCCAGCAGCTTTGGGGACACCCGTTACGAGCAGTACTTC	CASSFGDTRYEQYF
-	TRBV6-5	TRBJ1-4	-	TGTGCCACCTGCACCGGGGCAGAGAATGAAAAACTGTTCTTT	CATCTGAENEKLFF
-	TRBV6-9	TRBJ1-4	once	TGTGCCAGCAGTTACCGACCCACCGAAAAACTGTTTTTT	CASSYRPTEKLFF
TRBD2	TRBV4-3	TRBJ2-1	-	TGCGCCAGCAGCCAAATAAAGTCTAGCGGCGACAATGAGCAGTTCTTC	CASSQIKSSGDNEQFF
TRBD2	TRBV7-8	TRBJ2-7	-	TGTGCCAGCAGCTTACTAGCGGGAAGGTACGAGCAGTACTTC	CASSLLAGRYEQYF
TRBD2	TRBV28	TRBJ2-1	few	TGTGCCAGCAGTTTTACCAGGGAGGGGAAGAGCTCCTACAATGAGCAGTTCTTC	CASSFTREGKSSYNEQFF
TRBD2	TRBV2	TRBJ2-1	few	TGTGCCAGCAGTGGGGGACTAGATGTTGAGCAGTTCTTC	CASSGGLDVEQFF
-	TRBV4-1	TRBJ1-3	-	TGCGCCAGCAGCCAAGATCGCGGAAACACCATATATTTT	CASSQDRGNTIYF
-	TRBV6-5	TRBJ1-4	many	TGTGCCAGCAGTTACTCGATTCCTACACTGGAAAAACTGTTTTTT	CASSYSIPTLEKLFF
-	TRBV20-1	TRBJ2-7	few	TGCAGTGCCACCCACTTGGGACCCGCCTACGAGCAGTACTTC	CSATHLGPAYEQYF
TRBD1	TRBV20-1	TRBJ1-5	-	TGCAGTGCTTGGGGACAGGGCATTTATAGCAATCAGCCCCAGCATTTT	CSAWGQGIYSNQPQHF
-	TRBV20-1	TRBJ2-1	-	TGCAGTTCTAGAGATGGAGGTTACAATGAGCAGTTCTTC	CSSRDGGYNEQFF
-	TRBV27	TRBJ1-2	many	TGTGCCAGCAGTTTATCGCGGGGAAACTATGGCTACACCTTC	CASSLSRGNYGYTF
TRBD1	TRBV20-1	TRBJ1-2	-	TGCAGTGTTGAACAGGGGCCGTTCGGTTATGGCTACACCTTC	CSVEQGPFGYGYTF
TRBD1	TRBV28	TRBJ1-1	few	TGTGCCAGCAGGTCGGGACAGGGGGCCTCTGAAGCTTTCTTT	CASRSGQGASEAFF
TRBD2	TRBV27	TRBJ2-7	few	TGTGCCAGCAGTTTTAGGCTAGCGGGAGTAGGCGAGCAGTACTTC	CASSFRLAGVGEQYF
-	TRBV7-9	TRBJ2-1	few	TGTGCCAGCAGTGGGGCCCGAGTGGAGCAGTTCTTC	CASSGARVEQFF